These 32 T cell receptor beta chains were sequenced from one sample in a study of cytomegalovirus exposure and HLA in healthy donors. The PCR used 60 Vbeta and 13 Jbeta primers. Method: immunoSEQ multiplex PCR; TCRdb's copy keeps in-frame clones and lacks some. Of approximately 160,000 clones in the sample, over 65% were seen once. Sequencing was carried out using PBMCs. The origin of the receptors is a woman between 25 and 40 years old in good health and CMV-seropositive.

The chain joins TRBV10-1 to TRBJ1-5; TRBD1 matches 8 bases. The ends lost 6 bases at V and 7 bases at J; junction bases unmatched: 5. The CDR3 has 13 residues. Germline V gene data show CDR1 as WNHNN and CDR2 as SYGVQD (reference sequence). The CDR3 region has the DNA TGCGCCAGCAGCCTCGACAGGGGCCAGCCCCAGCATTTT. Translated, it gives CASSLDRGQPQHF.

The chain has TRBV16 and TRBJ1-1, with D tentatively TRBD1 (5 bases). The CDR3 has 13 residues. Trimming cost V 0 bases and J 9 bases, with 11 bases left between them. Germline CDR1 reads KGHSY; CDR2 reads FQNENV. This chain's CDR3 is CASSQSGGTQAFF. CDR3 nucleotides: TGTGCCAGCAGCCAATCGGGAGGGACCCAAGCTTTCTTT. Using reference TRBV16 and TRBJ1-1 for the parts outside the CDR3, the full variable domain is GEEVAQTPKHLVRGEGQKAKLYCAPIKGHSYVFWYQQVLKNEFKFLISFQNENVFDETGMPKERFSAKCLPNSPCSLEIQATKLEDSAVYFCASSQSGGTQAFFGQGTRLTVV.

This clone occurred a few times. This sequence joins TRBV4-1 and TRBJ1-2; no clear D gene. Trimming left V 1 base short and J 7 bases short, with 19 bases between. The CDR3 has 16 amino acids. The germline gives CDR1 MGHRA, CDR2 YSYEKL. CDR3 DNA: TGCGCCAGCAGCCAAGGGACTTCGCTGTTACGTGGTGGCTACACCTTC. Amino acids: CASSQGTSLLRGGYTF.

The chain combines TRBV6-1 with TRBJ1-1, with 8 bases identical to TRBD1. Germline-derived CDR1 and CDR2 are MNHNS and SASEGT. The CDR3 is made up of 14 amino acids. The J segment lost 6 bases and the V segment lost 6 bases, leaving 9 bases of the junction unmatched. The CDR3 here is CASRDRALLSEAFF. DNA of the CDR3: TGTGCCAGCAGGGACAGGGCACTTCTGTCTGAAGCTTTCTTT.

In its sample, this clone was seen a few times. This chain uses TRBV18 with TRBJ2-2, with a tentative D call TRBD2 (6 bases). Trimming removed 4 bases at V and 3 bases at J, with 6 bases between. Germline CDR1 KGHSH, CDR2 LQKENI. CDR3 length: 13 amino acids. CDR3 DNA: TGTGCCAGCTCACAGCGGGACACCGGGGAGCTGTTTTTT. This gives the protein CASSQRDTGELFF.

The chain combines TRBV7-2 with TRBJ2-1; 10 bases fit TRBD2. Germline V gives CDR1 SGHTA, CDR2 FQGNSA. Trimming removed 5 bases from V and 4 bases from J; junction bases left unmatched: 5. This CDR3 has 15 residues. CDR3 sequence (DNA): TGTGCCAGCAGCCGACTAGCGGGCCATTACAATGAGCAGTTCTTC. Translated, it gives CASSRLAGHYNEQFF.

The rearrangement joins TRBV5-5 to TRBJ1-1; tentative D call: TRBD1 (5 bases). V shed 3 bases and J shed 1 base, with 7 bases lying between them. CDR1 and CDR2 (germline): SGHKS, YYEKEE (reference sequence). The CDR3 totals 13 residues. DNA of the CDR3: TGTGCCAGCAGCTCGGACACGAACACTGAAGCTTTCTTT. Protein: CASSSDTNTEAFF.

The chain joins TRBV4-2 to TRBJ2-7; 13 nucleotides align to TRBD2. This CDR3 has 18 amino acids. The junction had 10 bases not matched to a gene; V was cut back by 0 bases and J by 5 bases. Per the germline V gene, CDR1 is LGHNA and CDR2 is YNFKEQ. The CDR3 DNA is TGTGCCAGCAGCCAAGATTCACTAGCGGGAGGGGGTCGGCACGAGCAGTACTTC. Translating it yields CASSQDSLAGGGRHEQYF.

The table lists this clone with a count of one. V and J are TRBV11-3 and TRBJ1-1; D gene unclear. The length of the CDR3 is 15 residues. Germline CDR1 SGHNT, CDR2 YENEEA. Deletions cut 3 bases from V and 3 bases from J, with 14 bases between. The CDR3 is CASSFDRSEDTEAFF. DNA for the CDR3: TGTGCCAGCAGCTTCGATCGATCCGAGGACACTGAAGCTTTCTTT.

The sample holds one count of this clone. The V gene is TRBV7-2, the J gene TRBJ2-7; 9 positions match TRBD2. The junction had 3 bases not matched to a gene; V was cut back by 1 base and J by 2 bases. Germline V gene sequence: CDR1 SGHTA, CDR2 FQGNSA. This CDR3 is 15 amino acids long. Here the CDR3 reads CASSLVAGEAYEQYF. The CDR3 DNA is TGTGCCAGCAGCTTAGTAGCGGGAGAGGCCTACGAGCAGTACTTC.

This chain joins TRBV9 and TRBJ2-3, with 8 bases aligning to TRBD1. The CDR3 is made up of 17 amino acids. J was trimmed by 2 bases and V by 4 bases; bases with no gene match: 12. CDR1 SGDLS and CDR2 YYNGEE come from the germline V gene. In nucleotides, the CDR3 is TGTGCCAGCAGCAAGGGACAGGTACTTTACTCCACAGATACGCAGTATTTT. It specifies CASSKGQVLYSTDTQYF.

J is TRBJ2-1 and V is TRBV7-9, with 9 positions matching TRBD1. Germline V gene sequence: CDR1 SEHNR, CDR2 FQNEAQ (reference sequence). The length of the CDR3 is 18 residues. V dropped 2 bases and J dropped 0; count of bases not matched to a gene: 8. The CDR3 spells CASSLNPWGQGSYNEQFF. CDR3 DNA sequence: TGTGCCAGCAGCTTAAACCCCTGGGGACAGGGCTCCTACAATGAGCAGTTCTTC.

The genes are TRBV10-3 and TRBJ2-7; TRBD2 matches 11 bases. The J segment lost 5 bases and the V segment lost 10 bases, leaving 7 bases of the junction unmatched. Germline loops: CDR1 ENHRY, CDR2 SYGVKD. CDR3 length equals 13 residues. CDR3 in DNA: TGTGCCACTAAGGGACTAGCGGACAACGAGCAGTACTTC. Translation gives CATKGLADNEQYF.

This chain links TRBV19 with TRBJ2-1; D may be TRBD2 (5 bases). The germline CDR1 and CDR2 sequences are LNHDA and SQIVND (reference sequence). This CDR3 contains 15 residues. V lost 6 bases and J lost 1, with 13 bases in between. CDR3 coding DNA: TGTGCCAGTAGCGGGAACGCCTATTCCTACAATGAGCAGTTCTTC. Encoded protein: CASSGNAYSYNEQFF.

The chain links TRBV19 to TRBJ2-1; maybe TRBD2 (6 bases). Trimming cost V 4 bases and J 3 bases, with 7 bases left between them. The CDR3 extends over 13 amino acids. CDR1 is LNHDA and CDR2 is SQIVND in the germline V gene (reference sequence). The chain's CDR3 is CASSRGLYNEQFF. The DNA for the CDR3 is TGTGCCAGTAGTAGGGGACTCTACAATGAGCAGTTCTTC.

The chain uses TRBV7-8 and TRBJ2-7, with TRBD2 as a possible D gene (5 bases). CDR1 is SGHVS and CDR2 is FQNEAQ in the germline V gene. Trimming took off 8 bases at V and 3 bases at J, with 17 bases between the two ends. The CDR3 extends over 14 amino acids. The chain's CDR3 is CASLGGSLSYEQYF. Written as DNA, the CDR3 is TGTGCCAGCTTAGGAGGCAGCCTGAGCTACGAGCAGTACTTC.

The chain carries TRBV14 and TRBJ2-7; the match to TRBD2 covers 11 bases. The CDR3 totals 17 residues. V lost 3 bases to trimming and J lost 0 bases; unmatched junction nucleotides: 7. CDR1 and CDR2 (germline): SGHDN, FVKESK. The DNA of the CDR3 is TGTGCCAGCAGCCAGGGGACTAGCGGCTTTAGCTCCTACGAGCAGTACTTC. It translates to CASSQGTSGFSSYEQYF.

The J gene is TRBJ1-2, the V gene TRBV5-1, with TRBD1 matching 7 bases. V lost 0 bases, J lost 2 bases, and 7 bases stayed unmatched. Germline CDR1 and CDR2: SGHRS and YFSETQ. This CDR3 is 16 amino acids long. Here the CDR3 DNA reads TGCGCCAGCAGCTTGGATAATAGGGGGCGGAACTATGGCTACACCTTC. Residues: CASSLDNRGRNYGYTF.

The chain carries TRBV19 and TRBJ2-5, with 9 bases identical to TRBD1. This CDR3 is built from 14 residues. V lost 5 bases to trimming and J lost 4 bases; unmatched junction nucleotides: 5. Germline V gene lookup returns CDR1 LNHDA and CDR2 SQIVND (reference sequence). CDR3 bases: TGTGCCAGTAGTCAGGGACAGGGCCGAGAGACCCAGTACTTC. Translated, it gives CASSQGQGRETQYF. The full variable domain, rest sourced from reference TRBV19 and TRBJ2-5, is DGGITQSPKYLFRKEGQNVTLSCEQNLNHDAMYWYRQDPGQGLRLIYYSQIVNDFQKGDIAEGYSVSREKKESFPLTVTSAQKNPTAFYLCASSQGQGRETQYFGPGTRLLVL.

A few counts support this clone. The chain carries TRBV6-5 and TRBJ2-1; 8 bases are shared with TRBD2. The length of the CDR3 is 13 residues. V shed 6 bases, J shed 8 bases, and the junction held 6 bases outside the gene matches. CDR1 MNHEY and CDR2 SVGAGI come from the germline V gene. The DNA for the CDR3 is TGTGCCAGCAGCGCCGGACTAGCCCATGAGCAGTTCTTC. Protein: CASSAGLAHEQFF.

The rearrangement joins TRBV10-3 to TRBJ2-5; D possibly corresponds to TRBD2 (5 bases). Per germline, CDR1 ENHRY and CDR2 SYGVKD. This CDR3 contains 11 residues. Trimming cost V 10 bases and J 1 base, with 7 bases left between them. The CDR3 DNA is TGTGCCACCCGGGGCCAAGAGACCCAGTACTTC. It encodes CATRGQETQYF.

This clone was observed once. The chain employs TRBV2 and TRBJ2-1; 11 bases fit TRBD2. J gave up 5 bases and V 5 bases, and 2 bases lay outside the gene matches. Germline V CDR1 and CDR2: SNHLY, FYNNEI. The CDR3 contains 14 residues. The CDR3 protein is CASSTSGGNNEQFF. CDR3 nucleotide sequence: TGTGCCAGCAGTACTAGCGGGGGAAACAATGAGCAGTTCTTC. Full variable domain (remainder filled in from reference TRBV2 and TRBJ2-1): EPEVTQTPSHQVTQMGQEVILRCVPISNHLYFYWYRQILGQKVEFLVSFYNNEISEKSEIFDDQFSVERPDGSNFTLKIRSTKLEDSAMYFCASSTSGGNNEQFFGPGTRLTVL.

V usage is TRBV14 and J usage is TRBJ2-2; maybe TRBD2 (6 bases). Germline V gene sequence: CDR1 SGHDN, CDR2 FVKESK. CDR3 length: 13 residues. V gave up 9 bases and J gave up 2 bases, with 10 bases separating them. The CDR3 reads CASGGLNTGELFF. The CDR3 coding sequence is TGTGCCAGTGGGGGACTCAACACCGGGGAGCTGTTTTTT.

The chain is built from TRBV4-2 and TRBJ1-3; the D gene is possibly TRBD1 (6 bases). Germline CDR1 LGHNA, CDR2 YNFKEQ. V lost 0 bases and J 2 bases, leaving 20 bases between the germline ends. The CDR3 length is 19 residues. CDR3 in DNA: TGTGCCAGCAGCCAAGAAAGTGGGCTGGCAGGGGCGACTGGAAACACCATATATTTT. Amino acid sequence: CASSQESGLAGATGNTIYF.

This rearrangement joins TRBV21-1 to TRBJ2-7; TRBD2 was called by the table and not checked on the DNA. TRBV21-1 is an annotated pseudogene. CDR3 size: 12 residues. CDR3 DNA sequence: TGTGCGAGTAGCGGGAGCTCGTTCGAGCAGTACTTC. This codes for CASSGSSFEQYF.

This chain joins TRBV12-1 and TRBJ2-2; TRBD2, the table's D call, lacks a check against the DNA. TRBV12-1 is flagged as a pseudogene. The CDR3 length is 13 residues. The CDR3 DNA is TGTGCCAGCCACTCCCAAGTTCAAGGGGAGCTGTTTTTT. Its translation: CASHSQVQGELFF.

This chain uses TRBV5-6 with TRBJ2-7; D unresolved. This CDR3 contains 12 residues. The V gene's germline CDR1 is SGHDT and CDR2 YYEEEE. V was pared by 3 bases and J by 3 bases, with 7 bases between. CDR3 residues: CASSYGDYEQYF. The DNA of the CDR3 is TGTGCCAGCAGCTACGGAGACTACGAGCAGTACTTC. The full variable domain, with the rest looked up from reference TRBV5-6 and TRBJ2-7, is DAGVTQSPTHLIKTRGQQVTLRCSPKSGHDTVSWYQQALGQGPQFIFQYYEEEERQRGNFPDRFSGHQFPNYSSELNVNALLLGDSALYLCASSYGDYEQYFGPGTRLTVT.

The V call is TRBV11-2, the J call TRBJ1-3; D perhaps matches TRBD1 (6 bases). Trimming cost V 5 bases and J 4 bases, with 6 bases left between them. This CDR3 is 12 amino acids long. Per the germline V gene, CDR1 is SGHAT and CDR2 is FQNNGV. CDR3 coding DNA: TGTGCCAGCAGCACAGGGGGAAACACCATATATTTT. Encoded protein: CASSTGGNTIYF.

The chain employs TRBV4-3 and TRBJ2-7; TRBD1 matches at 7 bases. V shed 1 base and J 2 bases; nucleotides not matched to a gene: 5. CDR3 size: 15 residues. Germline lookup yields CDR1 LGHNA and CDR2 YSLEER. The DNA of the CDR3 is TGCGCCAGCAGCCAAGCGTGGCAGGGGGCCTACGAGCAGTACTTC. Translation: CASSQAWQGAYEQYF.

The gene calls are TRBV29-1 and TRBJ2-7; D might be TRBD2 (5 bases). Germline V gives CDR1 SQVTM, CDR2 ANQGSEA. CDR3 length: 12 amino acids. Trimming removed 6 bases from V and 4 bases from J, with 13 bases in between. The CDR3 DNA sequence: TGCAGCGTCGCCGTAGCGCCTTACGAGCAGTACTTC. This gives the protein CSVAVAPYEQYF.

The rearrangement links TRBV5-1 to TRBJ2-7, with 7 bases matching TRBD1. The CDR3 loop spans 14 amino acids. The junction had 8 bases not matched to a gene; V was cut back by 4 bases and J by 4 bases. Per germline, CDR1 SGHRS and CDR2 YFSETQ. CDR3 amino acids: CASSPGTEVYEQYF. The CDR3 DNA reads TGCGCCAGCAGCCCAGGGACAGAGGTATACGAGCAGTACTTC. Supplemented by reference TRBV5-1 and TRBJ2-7, the full variable domain reads KAGVTQTPRYLIKTRGQQVTLSCSPISGHRSVSWYQQTPGQGLQFLFEYFSETQRNKGNFPGRFSGRQFSNSRSEMNVSTLELGDSALYLCASSPGTEVYEQYFGPGTRLTVT.

This chain links TRBV28 with TRBJ1-3; D might be TRBD1 (5 bases). Trimming took 5 bases from V and 4 from J, leaving 12 bases between them. Germline-derived CDR1 and CDR2 are MDHEN and SYDVKM. The CDR3 extends over 14 amino acids. This CDR3 is CASSLFDRGNTIYF. The CDR3 DNA reads as TGTGCCAGCAGTCTATTTGACAGAGGAAACACCATATATTTT.